These 32 T cell receptor beta chains share one sample of origin, sequenced in a study of lymphopenia after photon versus proton radiotherapy. Generated by immunoSEQ multiplex PCR, the TCRdb table keeps only in-frame clones and is missing some. The repertoire has 70,000 or so clones, approximately 90% of them found once; the top ten carry 2.5% to 3%. This sample comprised peripheral blood, obtained from a patient treated with photon-based radiotherapy. Receptor source: a woman between 65 and 79 years old with pancreatic cancer.

The rearrangement uses TRBV7-9 and TRBJ2-3; 8 bases fit TRBD1. The CDR3 totals 15 residues. Germline CDR1 SEHNR, CDR2 FQNEAQ (reference sequence). The junction had 8 bases not matched to a gene; V was cut back by 4 bases and J by 5 bases. CDR3 loop: CASSSPPGGGDTQYF. The CDR3 DNA reads TGTGCCAGCAGCTCGCCCCCAGGGGGCGGAGATACGCAGTATTTT.

The rearrangement joins TRBV2 to TRBJ1-1; D is possibly TRBD1 (6 bases). Germline values: CDR1 SNHLY, CDR2 FYNNEI. The germline V and J ends were trimmed by 9 bases and 7 bases, with 15 bases remaining between them. The CDR3 has 12 residues. Here the CDR3 DNA reads TGTGCCAGTGGACGCGAGGGGGGTGAAGCTTTCTTT. It translates to CASGREGGEAFF.

The V and J genes are TRBV4-1 and TRBJ1-2; the D gene is possibly TRBD1 (5 bases). V shed 0 bases and J shed 4 bases, with 18 bases lying between them. CDR1 MGHRA and CDR2 YSYEKL come from the germline V gene. CDR3 size: 17 residues. The CDR3 nucleotides are TGCGCCAGCAGCCAAGATGCCCAGGGCCGTGGGGTCTATGGCTACACCTTC. It translates to CASSQDAQGRGVYGYTF.

The chain is built from TRBV27 and TRBJ2-5; 7 positions agree with TRBD2. The trim removed 8 bases at V and 5 bases at J, leaving 11 bases unmatched. From germline, CDR1 is MNHEY and CDR2 SMNVEV (reference sequence). This CDR3 is built from 14 residues. The CDR3 DNA sequence: TGTGCCAGCGGTGGCGGGAGCAAGGATGAGACCCAGTACTTC. The encoded protein is CASGGGSKDETQYF.

The chain combines TRBV7-3 with TRBJ2-2, with D perhaps TRBD1 or TRBD2 (5 bases each). Trimming cost V 6 bases and J 0 bases, with 11 bases left between them. This CDR3 comprises 15 residues. Germline loops: CDR1 SGHTA, CDR2 FQGTGA. CDR3 DNA sequence: TGTGCCAGCAGGCGCCGGGACGCGAACACCGGGGAGCTGTTTTTT. This sequence encodes CASRRRDANTGELFF. Looking up the rest from reference TRBV7-3 and TRBJ2-2 gives the full variable domain: GAGVSQTPSNKVTEKGKYVELRCDPISGHTALYWYRQSLGQGPEFLIYFQGTGAADDSGLPNDRFFAVRPEGSVSTLKIQRTERGDSAVYLCASRRRDANTGELFFGEGSRLTVL.

The chain employs TRBV18 and TRBJ2-7; maybe TRBD1 (6 bases). The CDR3 sequence is 12 residues long. The germline V gene encodes CDR1 KGHSH and CDR2 LQKENI. Trimming stripped 3 bases from V and 7 bases from J, with 10 bases between. The CDR3 protein is CASSPSGVEQYF. The DNA of the CDR3 is TGTGCCAGCTCACCCTCAGGGGTAGAGCAGTACTTC.

The rearrangement uses TRBV5-1 and TRBJ1-1; 7 positions match TRBD1. Germline V CDR1 and CDR2: SGHRS, YFSETQ. The J segment lost 8 bases and the V segment lost 1 base, leaving 2 bases of the junction unmatched. The CDR3 contains 12 residues. The CDR3 region has the DNA TGCGCCAGCAGCTTGCGACAGGGAGAAGCTTTCTTT. Translation: CASSLRQGEAFF.

The chain links TRBV11-3 to TRBJ2-1, with 12 bases matching TRBD2. CDR1 SGHNT and CDR2 YENEEA come from the germline V gene. V lost 5 bases, J lost 4 bases, and 3 bases stayed unmatched. The CDR3 is made up of 15 amino acids. This chain's CDR3 is CASSRLAGGYNEQFF. For the CDR3, the DNA is TGTGCCAGCAGCCGTCTAGCGGGAGGGTACAATGAGCAGTTCTTC.

This chain connects TRBV11-2 to TRBJ2-7; D possibly corresponds to TRBD1 (6 bases). V shed 0 bases and J shed 6 bases, with 6 bases lying between them. This CDR3 has 12 amino acids. Germline lookup yields CDR1 SGHAT and CDR2 FQNNGV. The CDR3 region is CASSLETGEQYF. The CDR3 region has the DNA TGTGCCAGCAGCTTAGAGACAGGCGAGCAGTACTTC.

This clone was seen just once. This chain links TRBV28 with TRBJ1-3; D not resolved. This CDR3 is built from 16 residues. The germline gives CDR1 MDHEN, CDR2 SYDVKM. Trimming stripped 2 bases from V and 1 base from J, with 12 bases between. The CDR3 DNA reads as TGTGCCAGCAGTTTAGGAGGCCAGCCATCTGGAAACACCATATATTTT. It translates to CASSLGGQPSGNTIYF.

V usage is TRBV6-5 and J usage is TRBJ2-1; TRBD2 might be the D (5 bases). The CDR3 sequence is 14 residues long. Trimming removed 8 bases at V and 0 bases at J, with 11 bases between. Germline CDR1 MNHEY, CDR2 SVGAGI. The DNA of the CDR3 is TGTGCCAGCGCCCAGCGGCCCTCCTACAATGAGCAGTTCTTC. This gives the protein CASAQRPSYNEQFF.

J is TRBJ2-5 and V is TRBV25-1; D may be TRBD1 (5 bases). Trimming took off 1 base at V and 5 bases at J, with 14 bases between the two ends. CDR3 length: 15 residues. CDR1 and CDR2 (germline): MGHDK, SYGVNS. The CDR3 here is CASSEFAGLAETQYF. The CDR3, as DNA: TGTGCCAGCAGTGAATTCGCAGGGTTGGCTGAGACCCAGTACTTC.

The chain has TRBV5-4 and TRBJ2-1; D is possibly TRBD2 (6 bases). The CDR3 totals 15 residues. The V gene's germline CDR1 is SGHNT and CDR2 YYREEE (reference sequence). The V and J ends lost 5 bases and 8 bases respectively, with 20 bases between them. The CDR3 region has the DNA TGTGCCAGCAGGGGCGGGGTGACCCGGGGCGATGAGCAGTTCTTC. This encodes CASRGGVTRGDEQFF.

The gene calls are TRBV29-1 and TRBJ2-3; 7 bases agree with TRBD2. This CDR3 has 14 amino acids. Germline CDR1 reads SQVTM; CDR2 reads ANQGSEA. With V trimmed by 4 bases and J by 3 bases, 7 bases remained unmatched. CDR3 amino acids: CSVAGGRGTDTQYF. CDR3 DNA sequence: TGCAGCGTTGCGGGCGGGAGAGGGACAGATACGCAGTATTTT.

This chain joins TRBV28 and TRBJ2-3; 11 bases align to TRBD1. Trimming took 6 bases from V and 8 from J; bases not matched to a gene: 7. The CDR3 extends over 14 amino acids. The germline CDR1 and CDR2 sequences are MDHEN and SYDVKM. This CDR3 reads CASRTGGQGVTQYF. The CDR3 DNA follows: TGTGCCAGCAGGACCGGGGGACAGGGGGTTACGCAGTATTTT.

This sequence joins TRBV6-5 and TRBJ1-4, with TRBD1 matching 9 bases. Germline CDR1 MNHEY, CDR2 SVGAGI. The CDR3 covers 15 residues. V lost 6 bases, J lost 4 bases, and 6 bases stayed unmatched. CDR3 nucleotides: TGTGCCAGCAGCTCCGGGACAGGGATTAATGAAAAACTGTTTTTT. This encodes CASSSGTGINEKLFF.

Only one count was recorded for this clone. The V gene is TRBV6-5, the J gene TRBJ1-3, with a weak D call TRBD1 (5 bases). Per the germline V gene, CDR1 is MNHEY and CDR2 is SVGAGI. The CDR3 length is 14 residues. Trimming removed 10 bases from V and 2 bases from J, with 15 bases in between. The CDR3 nucleotides are TGTGCCACCAGATTGACAGTCCCTGGAAACACCATATATTTT. Translated: CATRLTVPGNTIYF.

The chain employs TRBV5-1 and TRBJ1-4, with TRBD1 identical over 7 bases. In germline, CDR1 is SGHRS, CDR2 YFSETQ. The CDR3 length is 16 residues. V trimming: 5 bases; J trimming: 3 bases; junction bases outside the gene matches: 10. The CDR3 DNA is TGCGCCAGCAGTAGAGAAGAGACAGGGCCTAATGAAAAACTGTTTTTT. Protein product: CASSREETGPNEKLFF.

The chain employs TRBV5-1 and TRBJ2-3; weak D call: TRBD2 (5 bases). This CDR3 is 19 amino acids long. CDR1 is SGHRS, CDR2 YFSETQ, per germline. V lost 4 bases to trimming and J lost 0 bases, with 24 bases between them. The CDR3: CASSTYRQGLLTSTDTQYF. The DNA of the CDR3 is TGCGCCAGCAGCACGTATCGCCAAGGACTTCTAACTAGCACAGATACGCAGTATTTT. Combining the CDR3 with reference TRBV5-1 and TRBJ2-3 gives the whole variable domain KAGVTQTPRYLIKTRGQQVTLSCSPISGHRSVSWYQQTPGQGLQFLFEYFSETQRNKGNFPGRFSGRQFSNSRSEMNVSTLELGDSALYLCASSTYRQGLLTSTDTQYFGPGTRLTVL.

The chain links TRBV30 to TRBJ2-2; the D is unclear. This CDR3 is built from 13 residues. V lost 1 base and J lost 2, with 5 bases in between. The germline V gene has CDR1 GTSNPN and CDR2 SVGIG (reference sequence). The CDR3 loop reads CAWSEDNTGELFF. The CDR3 bases are TGTGCCTGGAGTGAGGACAACACCGGGGAGCTGTTTTTT.

The chain has TRBV5-1 and TRBJ1-1; D not resolved. CDR1 is SGHRS, CDR2 YFSETQ, per germline. V lost 4 bases, J lost 7 bases, and 11 bases lay in between. This CDR3 has 12 residues. The CDR3 bases are TGCGCCAGCAGCCAAGGAAACGGTGAAGCTTTCTTT. Translating gives CASSQGNGEAFF.

V and J are TRBV6-5 and TRBJ2-7, with D perhaps matching TRBD1 (7 bases). V dropped 2 bases and J dropped 4 bases, with 18 bases sitting between them. Germline V gene lookup returns CDR1 MNHEY and CDR2 SVGAGI. The length of the CDR3 is 16 residues. The CDR3 DNA sequence: TGTGCCAGCAGTTACCGGGGGACAGCTTATACGTACGAGCAGTACTTC. Translation gives CASSYRGTAYTYEQYF.

The J gene is TRBJ1-4, the V gene TRBV6-6, with D possibly being TRBD1 (6 bases). CDR1 and CDR2 from the germline V gene are MNHNY and SVGAGI (reference sequence). Deletions cut 0 bases from V and 13 bases from J, with 18 bases between. This CDR3 has 15 amino acids. CDR3 residues: CASSYSGGSAMGLFF. CDR3 DNA sequence: TGTGCCAGCAGTTACTCGGGGGGCTCAGCGATGGGACTGTTTTTT.

The V and J genes are TRBV4-3 and TRBJ2-3, with TRBD2 matching 9 bases. The CDR3 is 14 amino acids. The V and J ends lost 4 bases and 5 bases, in that order; junction bases with no gene match: 4. In germline, CDR1 is LGHNA, CDR2 YSLEER. Written as DNA, the CDR3 is TGCGCCAGCAGCCTGACTAGCGGAGGAGATACGCAGTATTTT. Translated, it gives CASSLTSGGDTQYF.

This chain links TRBV18 with TRBJ2-4; TRBD1 aligns across 7 bases. CDR3 length: 18 amino acids. J lost 0 bases, V lost 6 bases, and 14 bases had no gene match. Germline V gives CDR1 KGHSH, CDR2 LQKENI. This chain's CDR3 is CASSPGTAMLLAKNIQYF. The CDR3 nucleotides read TGTGCCAGCTCGCCCGGGACAGCGATGTTATTAGCCAAAAACATTCAGTACTTC.

The rearrangement joins TRBV14 to TRBJ2-5, with D possibly matching TRBD2 (6 bases). The CDR3 covers 14 residues. Germline V gives CDR1 SGHDN, CDR2 FVKESK. The V end lost 6 bases, the J end lost 4 bases, and 15 bases lay between the germline ends. CDR3: CASSRQWGGETQYF. CDR3 sequence (DNA): TGTGCCAGCAGTCGCCAGTGGGGAGGAGAGACCCAGTACTTC.

This chain links TRBV29-1 with TRBJ1-1, with a tentative D call TRBD1 (5 bases). Germline V lookup: CDR1 SQVTM, CDR2 ANQGSEA. V was shortened by 4 bases and J by 2 bases, with 17 bases between the two germline ends. The CDR3 extends over 15 amino acids. CDR3 nucleotides: TGCAGCGTTGTGCAGGGCTCGCGGCTCAACACTGAAGCTTTCTTT. Translating it yields CSVVQGSRLNTEAFF.

The rearrangement joins TRBV7-2 to TRBJ2-5, with D uncertain. Germline V CDR1 and CDR2: SGHTA, FQGNSA. The CDR3 totals 14 residues. Trimming removed 3 bases at V and 2 bases at J, with 10 bases between. The CDR3 DNA follows: TGTGCCAGCAGCTTGGCCCAACCTCAAGAGACCCAGTACTTC. The encoded protein is CASSLAQPQETQYF.

This chain uses TRBV5-4 with TRBJ2-5; 13 bases are shared with TRBD2. Germline-derived CDR1 and CDR2 are SGHNT and YYREEE (reference sequence). With 4 bases clipped from V and 5 bases from J, the junction kept 8 bases outside the gene matches. This CDR3 has 16 amino acids. Here the CDR3 reads CASSRTSGRAEETQYF. For the CDR3, the DNA is TGTGCCAGCAGCCGAACTAGCGGGAGGGCCGAGGAGACCCAGTACTTC.

The chain has TRBV6-1 and TRBJ2-7; 12 positions agree with TRBD2. The V segment lost 2 bases and the J segment 6 bases; nucleotides outside the gene matches: 14. CDR3 length equals 18 residues. The V gene's germline CDR1 is MNHNS and CDR2 SASEGT. CDR3 DNA: TGTGCCAGCAGTGAAACACGACAGGGACTAGCGGGTTCTGGCGAGCAGTACTTC. Residues: CASSETRQGLAGSGEQYF.

This sequence joins TRBV4-3 and TRBJ2-4, with 7 bases matching TRBD1. Losses at the gene ends were 3 bases for V and 0 bases for J; bases not matched to a gene: 11. Germline CDR1 LGHNA, CDR2 YSLEER. The CDR3 covers 18 residues. CDR3 coding DNA: TGCGCCAGCAGCCAGGATCTTCCGGGACAGATAGCCAAAAACATTCAGTACTTC. Its protein product is CASSQDLPGQIAKNIQYF.

The V and J genes are TRBV7-3 and TRBJ1-1, with a tentative D call TRBD1 (5 bases). CDR1 SGHTA and CDR2 FQGTGA come from the germline V gene. The CDR3 is made up of 15 amino acids. With 5 bases removed from V and 3 bases from J, the gap between germline ends came to 16 bases. The CDR3 DNA follows: TGTGCCAGCAGCCGAAGGGCCGGGGACGACACTGAAGCTTTCTTT. As protein: CASSRRAGDDTEAFF.